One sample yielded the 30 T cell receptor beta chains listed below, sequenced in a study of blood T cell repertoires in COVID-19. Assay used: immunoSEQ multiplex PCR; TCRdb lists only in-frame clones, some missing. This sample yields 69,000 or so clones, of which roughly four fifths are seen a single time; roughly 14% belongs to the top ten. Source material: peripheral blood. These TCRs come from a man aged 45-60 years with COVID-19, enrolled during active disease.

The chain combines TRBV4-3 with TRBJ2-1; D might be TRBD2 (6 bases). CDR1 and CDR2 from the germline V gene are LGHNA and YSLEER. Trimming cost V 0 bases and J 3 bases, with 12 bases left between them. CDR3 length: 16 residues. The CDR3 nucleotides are TGCGCCAGCAGCCAAGAGTTTGGGGGAGGCTACAATGAGCAGTTCTTC. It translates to CASSQEFGGGYNEQFF.

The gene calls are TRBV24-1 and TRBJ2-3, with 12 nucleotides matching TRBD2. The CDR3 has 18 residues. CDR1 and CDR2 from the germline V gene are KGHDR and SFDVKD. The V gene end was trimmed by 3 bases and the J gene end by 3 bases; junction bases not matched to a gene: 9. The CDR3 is CATSDTSGGSEGTDTQYF. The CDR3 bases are TGTGCCACCAGTGATACTAGCGGGGGGTCAGAAGGGACAGATACGCAGTATTTT.

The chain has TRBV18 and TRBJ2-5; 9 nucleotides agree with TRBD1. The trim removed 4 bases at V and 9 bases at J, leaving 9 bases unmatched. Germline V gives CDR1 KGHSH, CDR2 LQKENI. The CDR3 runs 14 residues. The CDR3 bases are TGTGCCAGCTCACAGGGACAGGGTCGTTCAGCCCAGTACTTC. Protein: CASSQGQGRSAQYF.

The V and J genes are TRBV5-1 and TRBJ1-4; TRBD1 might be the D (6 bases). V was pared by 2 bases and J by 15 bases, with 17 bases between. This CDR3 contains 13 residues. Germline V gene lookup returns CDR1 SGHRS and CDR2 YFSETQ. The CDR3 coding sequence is TGCGCCAGCAGCTTAAGGACAGACACTCCTATGTTTTTT. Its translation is CASSLRTDTPMFF. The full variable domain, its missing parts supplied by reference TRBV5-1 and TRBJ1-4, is KAGVTQTPRYLIKTRGQQVTLSCSPISGHRSVSWYQQTPGQGLQFLFEYFSETQRNKGNFPGRFSGRQFSNSRSEMNVSTLELGDSALYLCASSLRTDTPMFFGSGTQLSVL.

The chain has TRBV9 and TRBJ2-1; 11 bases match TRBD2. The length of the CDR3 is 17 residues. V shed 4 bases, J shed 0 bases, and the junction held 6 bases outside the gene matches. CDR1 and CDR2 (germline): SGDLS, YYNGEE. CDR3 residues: CASSLSSGGLSYNEQFF. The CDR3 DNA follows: TGTGCCAGCAGCCTTTCTAGCGGGGGGCTCTCCTACAATGAGCAGTTCTTC.

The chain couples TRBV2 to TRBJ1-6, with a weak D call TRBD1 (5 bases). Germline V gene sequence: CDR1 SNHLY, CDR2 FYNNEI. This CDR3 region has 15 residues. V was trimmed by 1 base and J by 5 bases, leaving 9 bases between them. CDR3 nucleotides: TGTGCCAGCAGTGAAGTACAGGCCCATAATTCACCCCTCCACTTT. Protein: CASSEVQAHNSPLHF.

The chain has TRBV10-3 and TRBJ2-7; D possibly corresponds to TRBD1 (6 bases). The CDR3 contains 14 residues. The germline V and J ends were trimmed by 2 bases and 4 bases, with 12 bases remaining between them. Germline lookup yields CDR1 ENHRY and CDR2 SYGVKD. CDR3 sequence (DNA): TGTGCCATCAGTGAGGGCAGGGGCCGGTACGAGCAGTACTTC. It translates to CAISEGRGRYEQYF.

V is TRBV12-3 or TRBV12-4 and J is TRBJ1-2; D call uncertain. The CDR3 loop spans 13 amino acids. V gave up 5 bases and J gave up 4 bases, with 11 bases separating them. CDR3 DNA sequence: TGTGCCAGCAGTAAGACTGAAACCTATGGCTACACCTTC. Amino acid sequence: CASSKTETYGYTF.

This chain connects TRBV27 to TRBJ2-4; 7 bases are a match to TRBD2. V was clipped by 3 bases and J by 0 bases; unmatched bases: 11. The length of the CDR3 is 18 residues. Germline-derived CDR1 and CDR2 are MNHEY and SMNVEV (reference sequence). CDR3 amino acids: CASSFTGGRMLAKNIQYF. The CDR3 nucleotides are TGTGCCAGCAGTTTTACGGGGGGTAGGATGTTAGCCAAAAACATTCAGTACTTC.

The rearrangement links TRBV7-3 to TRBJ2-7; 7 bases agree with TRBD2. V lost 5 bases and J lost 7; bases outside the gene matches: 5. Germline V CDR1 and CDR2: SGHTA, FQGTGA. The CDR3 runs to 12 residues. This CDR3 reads CASSPPGGEQYF. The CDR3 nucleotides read TGTGCCAGCAGCCCCCCGGGGGGAGAGCAGTACTTC.

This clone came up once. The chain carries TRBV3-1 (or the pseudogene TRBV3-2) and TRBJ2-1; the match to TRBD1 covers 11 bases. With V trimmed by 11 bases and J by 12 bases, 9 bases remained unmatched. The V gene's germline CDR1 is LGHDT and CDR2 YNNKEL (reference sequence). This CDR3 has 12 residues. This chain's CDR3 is CAAGQGASVQFF. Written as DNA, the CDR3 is TGTGCCGCCGGACAGGGGGCTTCGGTGCAGTTCTTC.

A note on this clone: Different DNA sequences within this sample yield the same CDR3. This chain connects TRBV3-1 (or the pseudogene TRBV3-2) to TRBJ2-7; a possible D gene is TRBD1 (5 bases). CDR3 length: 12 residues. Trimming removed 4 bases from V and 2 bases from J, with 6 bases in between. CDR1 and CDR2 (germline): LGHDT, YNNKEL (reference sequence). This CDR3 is CASSPRAYEQYF. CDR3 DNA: TGTGCCAGCAGCCCCAGGGCCTACGAGCAGTACTTC.

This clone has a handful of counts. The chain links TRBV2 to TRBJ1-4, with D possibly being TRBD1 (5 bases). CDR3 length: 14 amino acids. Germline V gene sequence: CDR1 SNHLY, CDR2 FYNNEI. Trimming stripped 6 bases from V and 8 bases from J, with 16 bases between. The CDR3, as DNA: TGTGCCAGCAGAGTCTTAGGGGTAGGAGAAAAACTGTTTTTT. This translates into CASRVLGVGEKLFF. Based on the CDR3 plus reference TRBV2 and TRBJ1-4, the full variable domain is EPEVTQTPSHQVTQMGQEVILRCVPISNHLYFYWYRQILGQKVEFLVSFYNNEISEKSEIFDDQFSVERPDGSNFTLKIRSTKLEDSAMYFCASRVLGVGEKLFFGSGTQLSVL.

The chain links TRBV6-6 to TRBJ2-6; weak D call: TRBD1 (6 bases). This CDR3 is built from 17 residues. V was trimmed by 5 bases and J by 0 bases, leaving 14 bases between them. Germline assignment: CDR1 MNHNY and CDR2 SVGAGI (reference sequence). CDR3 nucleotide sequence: TGTGCCAGCAGTCCGCGACAGGTGCGCTCTGGGGCCAACGTCCTGACTTTC. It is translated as CASSPRQVRSGANVLTF.

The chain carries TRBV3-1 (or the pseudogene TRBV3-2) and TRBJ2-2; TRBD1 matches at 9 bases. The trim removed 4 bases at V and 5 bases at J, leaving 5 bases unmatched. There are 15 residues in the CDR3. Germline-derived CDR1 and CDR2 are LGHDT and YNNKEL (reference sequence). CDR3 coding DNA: TGTGCCAGCAGCCGGGACAGGGTTTGGACCGGGGAGCTGTTTTTT. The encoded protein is CASSRDRVWTGELFF.

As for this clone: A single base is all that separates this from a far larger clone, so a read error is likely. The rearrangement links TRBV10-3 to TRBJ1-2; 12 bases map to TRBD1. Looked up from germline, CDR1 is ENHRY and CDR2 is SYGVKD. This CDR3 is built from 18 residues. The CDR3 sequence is CTISAEFVGQGADYGYTF. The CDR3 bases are TGTACCATCAGTGCCGAATTCGTGGGACAGGGGGCTGACTATGGCTACACCTTC.

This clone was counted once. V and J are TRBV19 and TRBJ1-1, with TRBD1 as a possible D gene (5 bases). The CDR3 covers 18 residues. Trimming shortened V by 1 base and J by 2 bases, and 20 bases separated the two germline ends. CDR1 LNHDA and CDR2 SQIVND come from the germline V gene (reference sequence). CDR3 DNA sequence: TGTGCCAGTAGTATAGCGCTCGACAGAATTACACTAAACACTGAAGCTTTCTTT. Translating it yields CASSIALDRITLNTEAFF.

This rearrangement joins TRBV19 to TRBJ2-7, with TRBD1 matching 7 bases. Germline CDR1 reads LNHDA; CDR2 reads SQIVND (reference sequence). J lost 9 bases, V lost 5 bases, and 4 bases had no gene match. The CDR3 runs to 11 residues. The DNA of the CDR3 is TGTGCCAGTAGTGACAGGGTCGCGCAGTACTTC. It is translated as CASSDRVAQYF.

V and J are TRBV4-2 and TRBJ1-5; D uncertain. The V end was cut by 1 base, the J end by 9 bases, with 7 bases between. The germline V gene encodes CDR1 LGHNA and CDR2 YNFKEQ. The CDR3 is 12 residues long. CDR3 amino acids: CASSQAGGPQHF. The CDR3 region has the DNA TGTGCCAGCAGCCAAGCGGGAGGGCCCCAGCATTTT.

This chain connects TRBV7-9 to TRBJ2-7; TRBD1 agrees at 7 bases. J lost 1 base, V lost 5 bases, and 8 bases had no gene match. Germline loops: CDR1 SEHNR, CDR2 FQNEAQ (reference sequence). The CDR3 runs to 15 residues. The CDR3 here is CASSIGQEVSYEQYF. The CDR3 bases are TGTGCCAGCAGCATTGGACAGGAAGTTTCCTACGAGCAGTACTTC.

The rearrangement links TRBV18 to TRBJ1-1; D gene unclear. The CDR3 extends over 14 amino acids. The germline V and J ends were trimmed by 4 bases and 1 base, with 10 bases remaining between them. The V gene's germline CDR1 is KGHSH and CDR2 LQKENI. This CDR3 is CASSLVEGNTEAFF. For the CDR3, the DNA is TGTGCCAGCTCACTTGTTGAGGGGAACACTGAAGCTTTCTTT.

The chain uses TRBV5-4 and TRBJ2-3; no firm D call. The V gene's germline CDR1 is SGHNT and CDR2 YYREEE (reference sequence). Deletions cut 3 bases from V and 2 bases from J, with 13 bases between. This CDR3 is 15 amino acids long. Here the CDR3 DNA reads TGTGCCAGCAGCTCCCGCGGAGTTTTCACAGATACGCAGTATTTT. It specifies CASSSRGVFTDTQYF. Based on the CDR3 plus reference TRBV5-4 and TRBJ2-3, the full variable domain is ETGVTQSPTHLIKTRGQQVTLRCSSQSGHNTVSWYQQALGQGPQFIFQYYREEENGRGNFPPRFSGLQFPNYSSELNVNALELDDSALYLCASSSRGVFTDTQYFGPGTRLTVL.

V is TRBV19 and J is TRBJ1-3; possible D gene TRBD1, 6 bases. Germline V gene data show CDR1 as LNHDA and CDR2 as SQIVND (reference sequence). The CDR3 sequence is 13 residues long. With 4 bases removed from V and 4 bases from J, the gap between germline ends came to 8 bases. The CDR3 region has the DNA TGTGCCAGTAGTACAGACAGGGGAAACACCATATATTTT. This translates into CASSTDRGNTIYF.

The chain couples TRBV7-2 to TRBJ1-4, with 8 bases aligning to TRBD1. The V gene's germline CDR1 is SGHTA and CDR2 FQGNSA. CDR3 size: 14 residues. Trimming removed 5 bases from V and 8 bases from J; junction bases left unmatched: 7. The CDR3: CASSIRQGHEKLFF. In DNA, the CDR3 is TGTGCCAGCAGCATCCGACAGGGGCACGAAAAACTGTTTTTT.

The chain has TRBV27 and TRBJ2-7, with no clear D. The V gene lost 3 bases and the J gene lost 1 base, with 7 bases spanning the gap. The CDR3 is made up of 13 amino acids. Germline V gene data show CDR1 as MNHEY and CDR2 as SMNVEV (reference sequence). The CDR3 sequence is CASSFTESYEQYF. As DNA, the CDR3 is TGTGCCAGCAGTTTTACAGAATCCTACGAGCAGTACTTC.

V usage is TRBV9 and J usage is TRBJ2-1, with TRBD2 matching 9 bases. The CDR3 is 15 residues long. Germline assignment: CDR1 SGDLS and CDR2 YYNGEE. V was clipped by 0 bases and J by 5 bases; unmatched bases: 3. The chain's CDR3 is CASSVGAGGHNEQFF. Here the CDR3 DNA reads TGTGCCAGCAGCGTAGGAGCGGGGGGACACAATGAGCAGTTCTTC.

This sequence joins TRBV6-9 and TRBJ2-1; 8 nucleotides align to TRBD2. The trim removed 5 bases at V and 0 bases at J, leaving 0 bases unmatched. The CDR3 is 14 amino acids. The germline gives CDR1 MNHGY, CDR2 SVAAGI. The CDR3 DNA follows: TGTGCCAGCAGTGGGACTAGCTCCTACAATGAGCAGTTCTTC. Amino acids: CASSGTSSYNEQFF.

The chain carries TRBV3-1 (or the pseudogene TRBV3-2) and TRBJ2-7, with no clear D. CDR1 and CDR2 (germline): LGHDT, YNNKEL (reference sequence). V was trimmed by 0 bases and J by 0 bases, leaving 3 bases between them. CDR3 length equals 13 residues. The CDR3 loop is CASSQDYSYEQYF. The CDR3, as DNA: TGTGCCAGCAGCCAAGACTACTCCTACGAGCAGTACTTC.

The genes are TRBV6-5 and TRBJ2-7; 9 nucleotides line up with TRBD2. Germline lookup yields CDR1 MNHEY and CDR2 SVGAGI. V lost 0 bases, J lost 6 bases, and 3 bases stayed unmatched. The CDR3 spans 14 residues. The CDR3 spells CASSYSSGGFEQYF. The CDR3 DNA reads TGTGCCAGCAGTTACTCCAGCGGGGGGTTCGAGCAGTACTTC.

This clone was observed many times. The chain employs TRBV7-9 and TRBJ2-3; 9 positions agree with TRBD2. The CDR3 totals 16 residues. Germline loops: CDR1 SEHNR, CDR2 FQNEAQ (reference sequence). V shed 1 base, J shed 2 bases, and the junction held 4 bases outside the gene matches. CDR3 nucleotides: TGTGCCAGCAGCTTAGAGGCGGGGGGGTCCACAGATACGCAGTATTTT. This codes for CASSLEAGGSTDTQYF. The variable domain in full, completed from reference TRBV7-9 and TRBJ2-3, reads DTGVSQNPRHKITKRGQNVTFRCDPISEHNRLYWYRQTLGQGPEFLTYFQNEAQLEKSRLLSDRFSAERPKGSFSTLEIQRTEQGDSAMYLCASSLEAGGSTDTQYFGPGTRLTVL.